This TCR beta chain was captured by sequencing in a study of OX40 agonist ivuxolimab in advanced cancers. About the investigation overall: Ivuxolimab was a fully human IgG2 agonistic monoclonal antibody targeting the costimulatory receptor OX40 (CD134). Intravenous ivuxolimab was administered to patients every 2 weeks at six dose levels: 0.01, 0.1, 0.3, 1.5, 3 and 10 mg/kg. The paper reports the monotherapy dose-escalation portion (N of about 47 patients) of the phase I ivuxolimab trial. Patients were allowed to have had prior anti-PD-1, anti-PD-L1 or anti-CTLA-4 therapy, and 40% of the dose-escalation patients had previously received checkpoint inhibitors. Of the roughly 51 dose-escalation patients, hepatocellular carcinoma was present in about 20, melanoma in approximately 15, renal cell carcinoma in 9 and head and neck cancer in 9. In the dose-escalation cohort, roughly 80% of patients were male, and the mean age was approximately 60 years, with a range of 23 to 79. Peripheral TCRbeta sequencing was intended to test whether TCR sequence diversity was altered and clonal T-cell expansion was caused by ivuxolimab. Partial responses occurred in three dose-escalation patients, of whom one had hepatocellular carcinoma and two had cutaneous melanoma. Findings and caveats that apply to the study as a whole: At doses from 0.1 to 3.0 mg/kg, clonal expansion was seen in both CD4+ and CD8+ blood T cells between baseline and week 6. Which antigens the clonally expanded peripheral T cells were specific for was not determined. After ivuxolimab, expanded clones were on average more numerous among CD8+ T cells than among CD4+ T cells. In the 0.1-3.0 mg/kg groups, partial responders were among the patients with the lowest normalized peripheral clonal expansion, particularly in CD8+ T cells. Low levels of normalized T-cell clonal expansion were also seen in some nonresponding patients.

Including the terminal cysteine and phenylalanine, the CDR3 comprises 12 residues. Only the CDR3 region is kept as DNA, spanning 36 bases read in frame from base 1. CDR1 and CDR2 are read off the germline V gene as SGHAT and FQNNGV. V drops 1 base and J drops 14 bases, leaving 13 bases in between. Patients with autoimmune disease history or receiving systemic immunosuppression were excluded from the trial. Peripheral blood for TCR sequencing was drawn from every dose cohort at baseline, at cycle 4 day 1 and at cycle 7 day 1. The samples were drawn from a first-in-human, open-label, multicenter phase I dose-escalation trial of ivuxolimab. The trial enrolled adults with locally advanced or metastatic head and neck squamous cell, hepatocellular, melanoma or renal cell carcinoma. Before TCR sequencing, CD4+ T cells and CD8+ T cells were sorted from peripheral blood as separate populations. Genomic DNA was extracted from sorted cells for sequencing of the TCRbeta CDR3 region. The immunoSEQ Assay was used for sequencing of TCRbeta CDR3 regions. TCRdb re-hosts the immuneACCESS table, in-frame sequences only. Its copies lack some clones; in the studies checked, an unresolved V gene accounts for under half of them, and the cause for the rest is not known. In this sample the table shows tens of thousands of clones, around 88% of which occur a single time. The ten largest clones add up to more than 0.55% of the sample.

About this clone: The antigen this receptor binds is unknown. Base-call qualities are not available, and no considerably larger clone is one nucleotide away.

Sequenced here: CD4+ or CD8+ T cells sorted from blood, sampled in a trial of the OX40 agonist ivuxolimab. This sequence originates from an adult with an advanced solid tumor such as melanoma, head and neck, liver or kidney cancer. The rearrangement combines TRBV11-2 with TRBJ2-3; the D segment is perhaps TRBD1 or TRBD2, each sharing 5 matched bases. The CDR3 loop reads CASSLVGDALYF. The base sequence is TGTGCCAGCAGCTTAGTTGGGGACGCCCTGTATTTT. Full variable domain (CDR3 extended with the reference TRBV11-2 and TRBJ2-3 proteins): EAGVAQSPRYKIIEKRQSVAFWCNPISGHATLYWYQQILGQGPKLLIQFQNNGVVDDSQLPKDRFSAERLKGVDSTLKIQPAKLEDSAVYLCASSLVGDALYFGPGTRLTVL.